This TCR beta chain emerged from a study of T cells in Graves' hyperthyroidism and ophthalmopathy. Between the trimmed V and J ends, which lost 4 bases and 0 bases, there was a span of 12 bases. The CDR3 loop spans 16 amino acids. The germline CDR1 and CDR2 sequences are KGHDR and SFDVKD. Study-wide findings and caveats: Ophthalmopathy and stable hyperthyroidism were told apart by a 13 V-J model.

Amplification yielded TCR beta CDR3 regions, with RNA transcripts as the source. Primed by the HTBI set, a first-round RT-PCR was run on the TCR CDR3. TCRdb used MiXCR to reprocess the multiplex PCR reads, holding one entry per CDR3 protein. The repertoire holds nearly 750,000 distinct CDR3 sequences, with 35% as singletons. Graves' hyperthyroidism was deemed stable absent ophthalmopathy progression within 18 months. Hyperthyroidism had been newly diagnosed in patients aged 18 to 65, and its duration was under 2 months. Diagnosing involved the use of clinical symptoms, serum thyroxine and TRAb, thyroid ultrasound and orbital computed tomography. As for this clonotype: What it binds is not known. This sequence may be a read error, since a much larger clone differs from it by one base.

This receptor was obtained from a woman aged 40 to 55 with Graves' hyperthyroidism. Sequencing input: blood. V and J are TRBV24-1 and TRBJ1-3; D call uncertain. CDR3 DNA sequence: TGTGCCACCAGTGAGCCTGCCACGAGCTCTGGAAACACCATATATTTT. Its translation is CATSEPATSSGNTIYF.